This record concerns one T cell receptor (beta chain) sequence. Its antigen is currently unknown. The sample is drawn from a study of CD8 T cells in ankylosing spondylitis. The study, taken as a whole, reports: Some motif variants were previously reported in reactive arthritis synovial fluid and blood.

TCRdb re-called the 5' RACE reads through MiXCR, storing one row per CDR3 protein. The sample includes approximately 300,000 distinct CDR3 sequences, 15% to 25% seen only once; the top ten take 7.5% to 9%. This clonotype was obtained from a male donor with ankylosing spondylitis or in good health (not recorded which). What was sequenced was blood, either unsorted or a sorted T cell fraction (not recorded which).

The CDR3 DNA reads as TGCGCCAGCAGCTTGGTGGACGTCAGCCAAGAGACCCAGTACTTC. Protein: CASSLVDVSQETQYF. The J gene is TRBJ2-5, the V gene TRBV5-1; D gene ambiguous. CDR3 length equals 15 residues. Trimming removed 0 bases at V and 1 base at J, with 10 bases between. Germline V gene data show CDR1 as SGHRS and CDR2 as YFSETQ.